The 31 T cell receptor beta chains presented below share a single source sample, sequenced in a study of post-analysis software for immune sequencing data. Unique molecular identifiers were carried by the TCR beta cDNA libraries. MiXCR, run by TCRdb on the PCR reads, gives a single entry per CDR3 protein. The sample holds roughly 410,000 distinct CDR3 sequences, approximately 33% seen once. General study results and limits: TRBV5-6, TRBV5-1 and TRBV20-1 were among four or five TRBV segments more frequent in patients than controls.

No antigen has been identified for these receptors. Sequenced input: blood. The receptors originated from a girl between 5 and 17 years old with multiple sclerosis.

This clonotype was seen more than once but under ten times. The J gene is TRBJ2-7, the V gene TRBV7-2; weak D call: TRBD1 (6 bases). The CDR3 loop spans 16 amino acids. Germline V lookup: CDR1 SGHTA, CDR2 FQGNSA. V was shortened by 3 bases and J by 3 bases, with 18 bases between the two germline ends. The CDR3 region is CASSFAAGDPLYEQYF. The CDR3 bases are TGTGCCAGCAGCTTTGCAGCAGGGGACCCCCTCTACGAGCAGTACTTC.

This chain uses TRBV18 with TRBJ1-4; D is uncertain. The germline V gene has CDR1 KGHSH and CDR2 LQKENI. The V end lost 4 bases, the J end lost 3 bases, and 9 bases lay between the germline ends. This CDR3 contains 14 residues. The CDR3 DNA reads TGTGCCAGCTCACGAGGTCTGGCTAATGAAAAACTGTTTTTT. Translation gives CASSRGLANEKLFF. The entire variable domain, with the rest obtained from reference TRBV18 and TRBJ1-4, is as follows: NAGVMQNPRHLVRRRGQEARLRCSPMKGHSHVYWYRQLPEEGLKFMVYLQKENIIDESGMPKERFSAEFPKEGPSILRIQQVVRGDSAAYFCASSRGLANEKLFFGSGTQLSVL.

The V call is TRBV29-1, the J call TRBJ2-3; D unresolved. The V end was cut by 2 bases, the J end by 4 bases, with 10 bases between. Germline V CDR1 and CDR2: SQVTM, ANQGSEA. The CDR3 runs 13 residues. The CDR3 bases are TGCAGCGTTGAAAAAGGTTGGGCAGATACGCAGTATTTT. This translates into CSVEKGWADTQYF.

This clonotype was recorded a few times. This chain joins TRBV29-1 and TRBJ1-1; tentatively, D is TRBD1 (6 bases). Trimming took off 5 bases at V and 0 bases at J, with 10 bases between the two ends. In germline, CDR1 is SQVTM, CDR2 ANQGSEA. CDR3 length equals 13 residues. CDR3 residues: CSVNGDMNTEAFF. For the CDR3, the DNA is TGCAGCGTTAACGGGGACATGAACACTGAAGCTTTCTTT.

This chain uses TRBV3-1 with TRBJ2-4, with D perhaps matching TRBD2 (5 bases). The germline CDR1 and CDR2 sequences are LGHDT and YNNKEL (reference sequence). V lost 1 base and J 7 bases, leaving 11 bases between the germline ends. This CDR3 is 14 amino acids long. CDR3 region: CASSQAGGRNIQYF. DNA for the CDR3: TGTGCCAGCAGCCAAGCCGGCGGGCGGAACATTCAGTACTTC.

The chain joins TRBV6-6 to TRBJ1-4; D is undetermined. This CDR3 region has 13 residues. Deletions cut 7 bases from V and 5 bases from J, with 11 bases between. The germline CDR1 and CDR2 sequences are MNHNY and SVGAGI (reference sequence). CDR3 bases: TGTGCCAGCATCGGGAGACAAAATGAAAAACTGTTTTTT. This sequence encodes CASIGRQNEKLFF.

The chain uses TRBV6-6 and TRBJ1-1; 7 nucleotides align to TRBD1. CDR3 length equals 15 residues. With 7 bases clipped from V and 7 bases from J, the junction kept 15 bases outside the gene matches. Germline V CDR1 and CDR2: MNHNY, SVGAGI (reference sequence). This CDR3 is CASTLEGDRQFEAFF. The DNA of the CDR3 is TGTGCCAGCACCCTGGAGGGGGACAGACAATTTGAAGCTTTCTTT.

This clonotype was seen a handful of times. CDR3 amino acids: CASSRDSEQYF. CDR3 nucleotides: TGTGCCAGCAGCCGCGACAGCGAGCAGTACTTC. V gene TRBV7-9 combines with J gene TRBJ2-5; possible D gene TRBD1, 5 bases. The DNA end is more similar to TRBJ2-7, so the J call may be wrong. The length of the CDR3 is 11 residues. CDR1 SEHNR and CDR2 FQNEAQ come from the germline V gene (reference sequence).

The CDR3 loop reads CASSRAGAVMENEQFF. DNA for the CDR3: TGTGCCAGCAGTCGGGCAGGGGCTGTGATGGAGAATGAGCAGTTCTTC. The chain carries TRBV28 and TRBJ2-1; maybe TRBD1 (6 bases). Germline values: CDR1 MDHEN, CDR2 SYDVKM. V was trimmed by 5 bases and J by 7 bases, leaving 21 bases between them. This CDR3 has 16 amino acids.

This clonotype was seen only a few times. Its ends do not fully match the called genes, so a read error is possible. This chain uses TRBV7-9 with TRBJ2-5; 12 bases line up with TRBD2. The CDR3 spans 16 residues. From germline, CDR1 is SEHNR and CDR2 FQNEAQ (reference sequence). The chain's CDR3 is CASSSWTSGTQETQYF. CDR3 sequence (DNA): TGTGCCAGCAGCTCCTGGACTAGCGGGACCCAAGAGACTCAGTACTTC.

The genes are TRBV12-3 or TRBV12-4 and TRBJ1-1, with 8 bases fitting TRBD1. CDR3 length: 14 amino acids. After removal of 5 bases from V and 4 bases from J, the junction contained 6 bases not matched to a gene. The CDR3 protein is CASSVDREVTEAFF. The CDR3 nucleotides are TGTGCCAGCAGTGTGGACAGGGAAGTCACTGAAGCTTTCTTT.

J is TRBJ2-5 and V is TRBV12-3 or TRBV12-4; TRBD2 agrees at 14 bases. V was pared by 6 bases and J by 1 base, with 4 bases of the junction left unmatched. This CDR3 spans 16 amino acids. The CDR3 spells CASSRTSGGSQETQYF. Here the CDR3 DNA reads TGTGCCAGCAGCCGGACTAGCGGGGGGTCCCAAGAGACCCAGTACTTC.

The J gene is TRBJ2-2, the V gene TRBV27; no reliable D call. CDR1 MNHEY and CDR2 SMNVEV come from the germline V gene (reference sequence). This CDR3 spans 11 amino acids. The germline V and J ends were trimmed by 6 bases and 6 bases, with 5 bases remaining between them. The CDR3 here is CASRTAGELFF. The CDR3 DNA reads as TGTGCCAGCAGGACCGCCGGGGAGCTGTTTTTT.

The table lists this clonotype with a few counts. The CDR3 DNA follows: TGTGCCAGCAGCTTCACCGGGCCCACCTACGAGCAGTACTTC. It specifies CASSFTGPTYEQYF. The rearrangement uses TRBV7-9 and TRBJ2-7; D not resolved. Germline CDR1 reads SEHNR; CDR2 reads FQNEAQ (reference sequence). V lost 3 bases, J lost 2 bases, and 11 bases lay in between. The CDR3 has 14 residues.

About this clonotype: One junction end disagrees with the germline gene, perhaps due to a read error. The chain carries TRBV7-9 and TRBJ1-5, with 10 bases aligning to TRBD1. The CDR3 contains 18 residues. Germline V gene sequence: CDR1 SEHNR, CDR2 FQNEAQ (reference sequence). The CDR3 DNA reads as TGTGCCAGCAGCTCCGGGACAGGGGAATTTTATAGCAATCGGCCCCAGCATTTT. Its protein is CASSSGTGEFYSNRPQHF.

This clonotype was observed a handful of times. The chain is built from TRBV20-1 and TRBJ2-5, with D uncertain. Germline CDR1 reads DFQATT; CDR2 reads SNEGSKA (reference sequence). The CDR3 covers 12 residues. V dropped 1 base and J dropped 1 base, with 4 bases sitting between them. For the CDR3, the DNA is TGCAGTGCTAGAGGGTTCCAAGAGACCCAGTACTTC. It specifies CSARGFQETQYF.

This chain joins TRBV6-5 and TRBJ2-7, with a tentative D call TRBD1 (6 bases). The V end lost 5 bases, the J end lost 2 bases, and 13 bases lay between the germline ends. CDR1 is MNHEY and CDR2 is SVGAGI in the germline V gene. CDR3 length: 14 amino acids. Here the CDR3 DNA reads TGTGCCAGCAGTGACACAGGGATCGCCTACGAGCAGTACTTC. Translated, it gives CASSDTGIAYEQYF.

This clonotype turned up a few times. The V call is TRBV6-1, the J call TRBJ2-6; TRBD1 agrees at 10 bases. Germline CDR1 MNHNS, CDR2 SASEGT. With V trimmed by 7 bases and J by 0 bases, 21 bases remained unmatched. This CDR3 is built from 22 residues. For the CDR3, the DNA is TGTGCCAGCACTGATTTCGACAGGGGGCTAGTTATGGTCCTCTCTGGGGCCAACGTCCTGACTTTC. This translates into CASTDFDRGLVMVLSGANVLTF.

This clonotype has just a few counts. The J gene is TRBJ2-7, the V gene TRBV7-3; D ambiguous. The CDR3 has 12 amino acids. The germline gives CDR1 SGHTA, CDR2 FQGTGA. V gave up 6 bases and J gave up 0 bases, with 6 bases separating them. The CDR3 nucleotides read TGTGCCAGCAGGCCATTCTCCTACGAGCAGTACTTC. Residues: CASRPFSYEQYF.

CDR3 nucleotides: TGTGCCAGCAGCTTAAGTCCAGGAGACATGAACACTGAAGCTTTCTTT. Protein sequence: CASSLSPGDMNTEAFF. The chain recombines TRBV7-3 with TRBJ1-1; D remains ambiguous. Germline loops: CDR1 SGHTA, CDR2 FQGTGA. The CDR3 runs 16 residues. V dropped 1 base and J dropped 0 bases, with 12 bases sitting between them.

There are a few counts of this clonotype. V usage is TRBV6-1 and J usage is TRBJ2-4; no clear D. This CDR3 has 16 residues. V was clipped by 4 bases and J by 1 base, with 14 bases between them. Germline values: CDR1 MNHNS, CDR2 SASEGT. CDR3: CASSGPRPLAKNIQYF. The CDR3 coding sequence is TGTGCCAGCAGTGGCCCACGGCCCCTGGCCAAAAACATTCAGTACTTC.

This clonotype was seen a few times. This rearrangement joins TRBV5-1 to TRBJ2-5, with a possible D match to TRBD2 (6 bases). Germline V gives CDR1 SGHRS, CDR2 YFSETQ. The CDR3 is 13 residues long. Deletions cut 2 bases from V and 5 bases from J, with 10 bases between. CDR3 region: CASSLGGHETQYF. CDR3 sequence (DNA): TGCGCCAGCAGCTTAGGAGGGCACGAGACCCAGTACTTC. The full variable domain, completed using reference TRBV5-1 and TRBJ2-5, is KAGVTQTPRYLIKTRGQQVTLSCSPISGHRSVSWYQQTPGQGLQFLFEYFSETQRNKGNFPGRFSGRQFSNSRSEMNVSTLELGDSALYLCASSLGGHETQYFGPGTRLLVL.

The rearrangement uses TRBV7-9 and TRBJ1-1, with D unclear. Germline CDR1 reads SEHNR; CDR2 reads FQNEAQ (reference sequence). Trimming left V 3 bases short and J 6 bases short, with 14 bases between. This CDR3 has 14 residues. The CDR3: CASSFHTETAEAFF. In DNA, the CDR3 is TGTGCCAGCAGCTTCCACACGGAGACCGCTGAAGCTTTCTTT.

The chain couples TRBV7-3 to TRBJ2-1; D ambiguous. V shed 1 base and J shed 0 bases, with 10 bases lying between them. The CDR3 length is 16 residues. Germline values: CDR1 SGHTA, CDR2 FQGTGA. The CDR3 region is CASSLIAKSSYNEQFF. In DNA form, the CDR3 reads TGTGCCAGCAGCTTAATAGCCAAGAGCTCCTACAATGAGCAGTTCTTC.

The V and J genes are TRBV20-1 and TRBJ1-5; D unclear. From germline, CDR1 is DFQATT and CDR2 SNEGSKA (reference sequence). The CDR3 contains 14 residues. V was trimmed by 2 bases and J by 4 bases, leaving 12 bases between them. The DNA for the CDR3 is TGCAGTGCTAGAACGTCCTTTTCAAATCAGCCCCAGCATTTT. Translated: CSARTSFSNQPQHF.

On this clonotype itself: A much larger clone lies a single base off, so this may be a read error. The chain carries TRBV4-1 and TRBJ2-2, with 7 bases fitting TRBD2. This CDR3 is built from 16 residues. Germline CDR1 MGHRA, CDR2 YSYEKL. The DNA for the CDR3 is TGCGCCAGCAACCAAGGCCGAGGGAGGGACACCGGGGAGCTGTTTTTT. Translation: CASNQGRGRDTGELFF.

The CDR3: CATSRGGLALTGELFF. The CDR3 DNA sequence: TGTGCCACCAGCAGAGGCGGACTAGCCCTCACCGGGGAGCTGTTTTTT. The chain joins TRBV15 to TRBJ2-2; 8 bases align to TRBD2. This CDR3 is 16 amino acids long. Looked up from germline, CDR1 is LNHNV and CDR2 is YYDKDF (reference sequence). Trimming cost V 1 base and J 4 bases; bases outside gene matches: 5.

This chain links TRBV6-1 with TRBJ1-2, with 8 bases fitting TRBD1. This CDR3 contains 14 residues. V was clipped by 5 bases and J by 3 bases; unmatched bases: 5. From germline, CDR1 is MNHNS and CDR2 SASEGT. The CDR3 nucleotides read TGTGCCAGCAGTATCAGGGGGCGATACTATGGCTACACCTTC. The encoded protein is CASSIRGRYYGYTF.

The DNA for the CDR3 is TGTGCCAGCAGGTCCCTGGGACAGGGACCATATTCACCCCTCCACTTT. Amino acids: CASRSLGQGPYSPLHF. The chain couples TRBV6-2 or TRBV6-3 to TRBJ1-6; 9 positions agree with TRBD1. V lost 6 bases, J lost 8 bases, and 11 bases stayed unmatched. Germline V gene data show CDR1 as MNHEY and CDR2 as SVGEGT. This CDR3 contains 16 residues.

The CDR3 sequence is CASSESGETYNEQFF. CDR3 coding DNA: TGTGCCAGCAGCGAGAGCGGGGAGACCTACAATGAGCAGTTCTTC. The rearrangement joins TRBV7-2 to TRBJ2-1; 7 positions match TRBD2. Germline loops: CDR1 SGHTA, CDR2 FQGNSA. The CDR3 is 15 amino acids. Trimming took 5 bases from V and 2 from J; bases not matched to a gene: 6.

The rearrangement joins TRBV2 to TRBJ2-5; possibly TRBD2 for D (5 bases). CDR1 is SNHLY and CDR2 is FYNNEI in the germline V gene. Trimming pared 6 bases from V and 1 base from J, leaving 12 bases between. The CDR3 consists of 14 residues. Here the CDR3 DNA reads TGTGCCAGCAGCCCACTAGACACCCAAGAGACCCAGTACTTC. Protein sequence: CASSPLDTQETQYF. The entire variable domain, with the rest obtained from reference TRBV2 and TRBJ2-5, is as follows: EPEVTQTPSHQVTQMGQEVILRCVPISNHLYFYWYRQILGQKVEFLVSFYNNEISEKSEIFDDQFSVERPDGSNFTLKIRSTKLEDSAMYFCASSPLDTQETQYFGPGTRLLVL.